Below, one TCR beta chain is given with its context. These data are taken from a study of blood T cell repertoires in COVID-19. Across the study: Some COVID-19 samples were acute and others convalescent; all came from the United States, Italy and Spain. T cells, B-cell-depleted T cells, or PBMCs supplied cDNA or gDNA.

The germline CDR1 and CDR2 sequences are MNHEY and SMNVEV (reference sequence). Trimming pared 4 bases from V and 3 bases from J, leaving 9 bases between. This CDR3 is 14 amino acids long. As originally analysed: Reference gene primer amplification yielded estimated nucleated cell counts. Profiling relied on immunoSEQ multiplex PCR, and the TCRdb table lists in-frame clones only, not all of them. The V and J calls and the clone size are those of that table, but D and trimming were determined from the DNA. Of roughly 97,000 clones detected, roughly four fifths appear once; the ten largest clones hold less than 11%.

Sequenced material: peripheral blood. The clonotype originates from a man between 65 and 85 years old with acute or convalescent COVID-19. The gene calls are TRBV27 and TRBJ1-4; tentative D call: TRBD1 (6 bases). In DNA, the CDR3 is TGTGCCAGCAGTTCCGCAGGGGCTAATGAAAAACTGTTTTTT. Translation gives CASSSAGANEKLFF.